This T cell receptor beta chain stems from a study of blood T cell repertoires in COVID-19. Generated by immunoSEQ multiplex PCR, the TCRdb table keeps only in-frame clones and is missing some. The sample holds hundreds of thousands of clones; approximately 88% are singletons and the top ten take roughly 6.3%. The CDR3 is 17 amino acids. V shed 4 bases, J shed 4 bases, and the junction held 5 bases outside the gene matches. CDR1 is MGHRA, CDR2 YSYEKL, per germline. The clonotype originates from a woman between 25 and 40 years old with COVID-19, enrolled during active disease. J is TRBJ2-2 and V is TRBV4-1, with 14 bases that match TRBD2. What was sequenced was peripheral blood. The DNA for the CDR3 is TGCGCCAGCAGCCCGACTAGCGGGGGGGCGGGCACCGGGGAGCTGTTTTTT. Residues: CASSPTSGGAGTGELFF.